The clone carrying this T cell receptor (beta chain) was counted ten times or more. Its antigen is unidentified. Amplification of TCR beta CDR3 regions used RNA as the template. First-round RT-PCR targeting the TCR CDR3 was performed with the HTBI primer set. MiXCR, run by TCRdb on the multiplex PCR reads, gives a single entry per CDR3 protein. The table has under 750,000 distinct CDR3 sequences, 18% seen once; the top ten hold about a sixth. The blood sample was taken at first hyperthyroidism diagnosis, before any ophthalmopathy symptoms. These data come from a study of T cells in Graves' hyperthyroidism and ophthalmopathy. Deletions cut 6 bases from V and 6 bases from J, with 19 bases between. Germline values: CDR1 SGHRS, CDR2 YFSETQ. The CDR3 contains 15 residues. Study-wide findings and caveats: In simple terms, a model built on 13 V-J features told ophthalmopathy apart from stable hyperthyroidism. Clonotypes that were expanded in thyroid above 0.001 mostly appeared in blood too.

The rearrangement links TRBV5-1 to TRBJ2-4, with a weak D call TRBD1 (5 bases). The sample was blood. The source is a woman aged 45-59 years with Graves' hyperthyroidism that later progressed to Graves' ophthalmopathy. The CDR3 sequence is CASTRWAGSGNIQYF. CDR3 in DNA: TGCGCCAGCACCCGGTGGGCAGGGTCCGGAAACATTCAGTACTTC.